This T cell receptor beta chain was documented in a study of cytomegalovirus exposure and HLA in healthy donors. Study details: Earlier findings included about 120 million unique TCR beta sequences obtained from some 180 million T cells. Study-level findings and limits: CMV antigen specificity was confirmed in vitro for three CMV-associated chains. Across donors, most TCRs were seen rarely, yet some public ones were widespread.

The PCR ran on 60 Vbeta and 13 Jbeta primers. Assay: immunoSEQ multiplex PCR; the TCRdb copy retains only in-frame clones and omits some. The sample has hundreds of thousands of clones; about 81% are singletons. With regard to this clone: Its antigen is unknown. Other DNA sequences in the sample encode the same CDR3.

The origin of this receptor is a man between 40 and 49 years old in good health and CMV-seropositive. The sequencing input was PBMCs.

CDR3 loop: CASSQDTSGSYNEQFF. In DNA, the CDR3 is TGCGCCAGCAGCCAGGACACTAGCGGGAGCTACAATGAGCAGTTCTTC. The chain carries TRBV4-1 and TRBJ2-1, with 11 bases fitting TRBD2. V trimming: 3 bases; J trimming: 3 bases; junction bases outside the gene matches: 4. Germline values: CDR1 MGHRA, CDR2 YSYEKL. This CDR3 has 16 amino acids.